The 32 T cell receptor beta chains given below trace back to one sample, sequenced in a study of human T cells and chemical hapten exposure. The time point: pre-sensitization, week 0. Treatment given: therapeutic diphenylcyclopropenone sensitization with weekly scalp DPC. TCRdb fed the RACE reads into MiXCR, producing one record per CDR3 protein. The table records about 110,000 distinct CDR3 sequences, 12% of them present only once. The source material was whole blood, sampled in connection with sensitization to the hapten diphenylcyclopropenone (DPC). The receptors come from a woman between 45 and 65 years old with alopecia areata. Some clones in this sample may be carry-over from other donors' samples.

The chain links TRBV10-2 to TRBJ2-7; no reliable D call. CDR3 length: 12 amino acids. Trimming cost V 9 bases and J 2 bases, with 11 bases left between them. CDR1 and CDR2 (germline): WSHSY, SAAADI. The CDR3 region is CASRSGTYEQYF. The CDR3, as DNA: TGCGCCAGTCGATCGGGCACCTACGAGCAGTACTTC.

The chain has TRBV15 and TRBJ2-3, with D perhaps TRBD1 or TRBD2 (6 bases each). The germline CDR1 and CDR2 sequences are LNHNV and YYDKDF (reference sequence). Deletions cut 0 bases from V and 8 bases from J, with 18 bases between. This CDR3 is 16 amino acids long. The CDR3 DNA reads TGTGCCACCAGCAGAGATCTGGGGGGCTCAAGGTCTACGCAGTATTTT. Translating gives CATSRDLGGSRSTQYF.

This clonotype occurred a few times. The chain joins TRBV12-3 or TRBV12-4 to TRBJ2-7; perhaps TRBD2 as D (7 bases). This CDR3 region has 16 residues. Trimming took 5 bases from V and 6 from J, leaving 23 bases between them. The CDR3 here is CASSGRGAIPSGEQYF. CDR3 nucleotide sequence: TGTGCCAGCAGTGGACGGGGGGCGATCCCGTCCGGCGAGCAGTACTTC.

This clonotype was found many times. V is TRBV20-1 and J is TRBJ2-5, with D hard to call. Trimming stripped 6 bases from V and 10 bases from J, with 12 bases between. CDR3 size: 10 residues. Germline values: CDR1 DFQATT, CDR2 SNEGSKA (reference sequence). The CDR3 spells CSAQDLIQYF. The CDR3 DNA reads TGCAGTGCCCAAGACCTAATCCAGTACTTC.

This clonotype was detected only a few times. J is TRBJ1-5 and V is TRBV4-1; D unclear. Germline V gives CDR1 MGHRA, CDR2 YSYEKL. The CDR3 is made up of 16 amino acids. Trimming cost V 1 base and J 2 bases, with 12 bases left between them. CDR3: CASSQGVVGGNQPQHF. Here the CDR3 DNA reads TGCGCCAGCAGCCAAGGTGTAGTCGGGGGCAATCAGCCCCAGCATTTT.

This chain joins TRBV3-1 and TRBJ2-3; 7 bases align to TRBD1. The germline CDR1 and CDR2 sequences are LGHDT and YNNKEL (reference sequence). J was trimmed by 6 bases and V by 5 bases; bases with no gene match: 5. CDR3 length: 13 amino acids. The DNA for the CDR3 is TGTGCCAGCAGCTACCTACAGGGGGATACGCAGTATTTT. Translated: CASSYLQGDTQYF.

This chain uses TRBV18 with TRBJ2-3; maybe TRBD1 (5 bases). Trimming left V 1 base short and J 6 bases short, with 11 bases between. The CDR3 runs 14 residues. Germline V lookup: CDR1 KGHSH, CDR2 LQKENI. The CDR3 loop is CASSPQGMIDTQYF. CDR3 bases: TGTGCCAGCTCACCACAGGGGATGATCGATACGCAGTATTTT.

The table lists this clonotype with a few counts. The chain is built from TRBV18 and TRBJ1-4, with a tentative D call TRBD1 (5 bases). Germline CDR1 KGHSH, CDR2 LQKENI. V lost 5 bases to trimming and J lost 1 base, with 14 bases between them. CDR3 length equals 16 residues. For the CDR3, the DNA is TGTGCCAGCTCAGCCCGGGACTTGGGAACTAATGAAAAACTGTTTTTT. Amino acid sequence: CASSARDLGTNEKLFF.

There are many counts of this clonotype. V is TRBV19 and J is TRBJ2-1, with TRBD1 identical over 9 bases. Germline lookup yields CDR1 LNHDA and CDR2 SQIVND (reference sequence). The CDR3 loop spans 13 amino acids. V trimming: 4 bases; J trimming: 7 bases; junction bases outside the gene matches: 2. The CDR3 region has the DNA TGTGCCAGTAGTACGACAGGGGGGAATGAGCAGTTCTTC. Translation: CASSTTGGNEQFF.

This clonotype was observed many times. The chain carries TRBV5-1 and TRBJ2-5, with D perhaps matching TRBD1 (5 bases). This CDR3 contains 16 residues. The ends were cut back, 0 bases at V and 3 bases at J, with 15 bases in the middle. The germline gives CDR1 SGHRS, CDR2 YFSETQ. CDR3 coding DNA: TGCGCCAGCAGCTTGGGCGACTCGACAGATAAAGAGACCCAGTACTTC. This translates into CASSLGDSTDKETQYF.

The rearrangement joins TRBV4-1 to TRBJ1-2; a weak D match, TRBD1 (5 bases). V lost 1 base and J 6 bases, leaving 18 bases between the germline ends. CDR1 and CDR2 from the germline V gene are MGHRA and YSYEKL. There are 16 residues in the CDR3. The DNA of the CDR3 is TGCGCCAGCAGCCAAGTGGTTACCGGGGCCTTCAATGGCTACACCTTC. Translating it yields CASSQVVTGAFNGYTF.

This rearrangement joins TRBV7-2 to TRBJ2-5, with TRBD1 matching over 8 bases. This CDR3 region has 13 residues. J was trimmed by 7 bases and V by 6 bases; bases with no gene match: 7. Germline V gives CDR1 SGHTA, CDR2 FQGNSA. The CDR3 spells CASSPTGVVTQYF. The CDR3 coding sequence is TGTGCCAGCAGTCCGACAGGGGTTGTGACCCAGTACTTC.

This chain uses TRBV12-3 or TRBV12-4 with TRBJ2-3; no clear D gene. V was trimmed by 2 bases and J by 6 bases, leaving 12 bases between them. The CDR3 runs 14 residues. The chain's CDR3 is CASSLSSGRDTQYF. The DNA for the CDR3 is TGTGCCAGCAGTTTAAGTTCGGGTAGGGATACGCAGTATTTT.

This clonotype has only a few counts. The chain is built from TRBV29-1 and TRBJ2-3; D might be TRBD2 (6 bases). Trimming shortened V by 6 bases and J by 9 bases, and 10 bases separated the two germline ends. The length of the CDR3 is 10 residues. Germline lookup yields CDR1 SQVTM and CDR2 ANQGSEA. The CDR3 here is CSVGTLTQYF. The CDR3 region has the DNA TGCAGCGTAGGGACTTTAACGCAGTATTTT.

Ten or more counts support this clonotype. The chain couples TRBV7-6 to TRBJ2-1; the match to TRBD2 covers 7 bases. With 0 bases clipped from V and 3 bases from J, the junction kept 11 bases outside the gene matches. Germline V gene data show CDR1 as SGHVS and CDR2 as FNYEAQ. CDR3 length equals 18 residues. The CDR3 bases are TGTGCCAGCAGCTTAGCCCCACCTCTAGCGGAGGTCTACAATGAGCAGTTCTTC. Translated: CASSLAPPLAEVYNEQFF. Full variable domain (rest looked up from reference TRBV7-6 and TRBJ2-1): GAGVSQSPRYKVTKRGQDVALRCDPISGHVSLYWYRQALGQGPEFLTYFNYEAQQDKSGLPNDRFSAERPEGSISTLTIQRTEQRDSAMYRCASSLAPPLAEVYNEQFFGPGTRLTVL.

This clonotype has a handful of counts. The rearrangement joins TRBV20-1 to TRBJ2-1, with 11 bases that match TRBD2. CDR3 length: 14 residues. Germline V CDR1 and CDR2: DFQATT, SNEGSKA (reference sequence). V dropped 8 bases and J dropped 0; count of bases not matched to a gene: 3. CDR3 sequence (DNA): TGCAGTCTAGCGGGAGGTTCCTCCTACAATGAGCAGTTCTTC. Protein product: CSLAGGSSYNEQFF.

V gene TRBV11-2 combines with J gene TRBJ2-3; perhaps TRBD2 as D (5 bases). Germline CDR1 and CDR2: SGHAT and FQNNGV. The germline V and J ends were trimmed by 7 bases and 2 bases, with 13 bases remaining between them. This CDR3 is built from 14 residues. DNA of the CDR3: TGTGCCAGCAACCCCGGAGGCTACACAGATACGCAGTATTTT. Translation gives CASNPGGYTDTQYF.

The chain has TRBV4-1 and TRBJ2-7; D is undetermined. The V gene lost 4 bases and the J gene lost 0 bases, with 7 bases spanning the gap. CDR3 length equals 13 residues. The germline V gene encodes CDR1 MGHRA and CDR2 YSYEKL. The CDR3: CASSLEASYEQYF. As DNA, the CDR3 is TGCGCCAGCAGCCTCGAGGCCTCCTACGAGCAGTACTTC.

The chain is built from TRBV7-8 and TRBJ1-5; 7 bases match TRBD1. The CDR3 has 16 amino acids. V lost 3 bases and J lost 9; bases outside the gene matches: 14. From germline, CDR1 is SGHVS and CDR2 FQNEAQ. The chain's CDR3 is CASSFISGRGRRPQHF. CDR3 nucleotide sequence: TGTGCCAGCAGCTTCATATCGGGGAGGGGGCGACGGCCCCAGCATTTT. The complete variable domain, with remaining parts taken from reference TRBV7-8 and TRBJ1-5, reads GAGVSQSPRYKVAKRGQDVALRCDPISGHVSLFWYQQALGQGPEFLTYFQNEAQLDKSGLPSDRFFAERPEGSVSTLKIQRTQQEDSAVYLCASSFISGRGRRPQHFGDGTRLSIL.

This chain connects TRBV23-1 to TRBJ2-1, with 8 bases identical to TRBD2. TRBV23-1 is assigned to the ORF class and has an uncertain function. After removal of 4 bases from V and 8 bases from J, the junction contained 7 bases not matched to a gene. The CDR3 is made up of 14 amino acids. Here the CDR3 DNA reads TGCGCCAGCAGTCGAGCGGGAGTAGATCATGAGCAGTTCTTC. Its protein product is CASSRAGVDHEQFF.

The DNA for the CDR3 is TGTGCCAGCAGTTTCCCGGGAGGTGAAAAACTGTTTTTT. Protein sequence: CASSFPGGEKLFF. The chain is built from TRBV27 and TRBJ1-4; D is unclear. The V gene lost 3 bases and the J gene lost 7 bases, with 9 bases spanning the gap. Germline V gene sequence: CDR1 MNHEY, CDR2 SMNVEV (reference sequence). This CDR3 is 13 amino acids long.

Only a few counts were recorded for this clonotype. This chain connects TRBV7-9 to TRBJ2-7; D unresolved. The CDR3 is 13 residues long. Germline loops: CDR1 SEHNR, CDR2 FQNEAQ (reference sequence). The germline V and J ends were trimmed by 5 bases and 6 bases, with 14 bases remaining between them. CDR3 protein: CASSPQVKGEQYF. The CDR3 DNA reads TGTGCCAGCAGCCCGCAGGTAAAGGGCGAGCAGTACTTC.

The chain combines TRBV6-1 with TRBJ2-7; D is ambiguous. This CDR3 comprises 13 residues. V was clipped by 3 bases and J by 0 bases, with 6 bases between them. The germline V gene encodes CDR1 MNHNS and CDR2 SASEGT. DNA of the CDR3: TGTGCCAGCAGTGACAGGAACTCCTACGAGCAGTACTTC. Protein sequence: CASSDRNSYEQYF.

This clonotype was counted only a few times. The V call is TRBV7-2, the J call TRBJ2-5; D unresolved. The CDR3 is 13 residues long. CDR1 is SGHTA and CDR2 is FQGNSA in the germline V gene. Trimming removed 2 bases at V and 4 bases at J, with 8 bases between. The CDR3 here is CASSLTWAETQYF. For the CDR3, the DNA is TGTGCCAGCAGCTTAACTTGGGCAGAGACCCAGTACTTC.

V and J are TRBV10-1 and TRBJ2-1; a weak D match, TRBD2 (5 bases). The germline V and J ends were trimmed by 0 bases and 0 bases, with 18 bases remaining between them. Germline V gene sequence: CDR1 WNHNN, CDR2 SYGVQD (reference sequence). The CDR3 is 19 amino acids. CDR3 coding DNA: TGCGCCAGCAGTGAGTCGCTGGGAGTCGCCGGAAGCTCCTACAATGAGCAGTTCTTC. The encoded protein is CASSESLGVAGSSYNEQFF.

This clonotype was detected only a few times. The CDR3, as DNA: TGCAGTGCTAGAAAGGCTAGCGGGGAGAGCTCCTACAATGAGCAGTTCTTC. Translation gives CSARKASGESSYNEQFF. The chain combines TRBV20-1 with TRBJ2-1; 9 bases fit TRBD2. Germline values: CDR1 DFQATT, CDR2 SNEGSKA (reference sequence). With 2 bases clipped from V and 0 bases from J, the junction kept 8 bases outside the gene matches. This CDR3 has 17 residues.

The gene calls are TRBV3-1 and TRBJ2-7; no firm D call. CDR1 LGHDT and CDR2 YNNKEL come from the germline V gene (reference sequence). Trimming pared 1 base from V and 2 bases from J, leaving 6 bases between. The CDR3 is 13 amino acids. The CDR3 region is CASSQADAYEQYF. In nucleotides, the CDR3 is TGTGCCAGCAGCCAAGCGGATGCCTACGAGCAGTACTTC.

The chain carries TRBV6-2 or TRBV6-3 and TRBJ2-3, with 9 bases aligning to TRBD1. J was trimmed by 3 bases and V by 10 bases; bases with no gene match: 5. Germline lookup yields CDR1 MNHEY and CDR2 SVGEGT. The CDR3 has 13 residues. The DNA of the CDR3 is TGTGCCACTTCACAGGGGGCAACAGATACGCAGTATTTT. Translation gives CATSQGATDTQYF.

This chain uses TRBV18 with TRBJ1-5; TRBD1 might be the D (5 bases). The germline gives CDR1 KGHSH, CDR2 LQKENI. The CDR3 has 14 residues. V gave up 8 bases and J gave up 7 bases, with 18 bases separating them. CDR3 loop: CASRQSPSIQPQHF. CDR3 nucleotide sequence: TGTGCCAGCCGACAGTCCCCCTCTATCCAGCCCCAGCATTTT.

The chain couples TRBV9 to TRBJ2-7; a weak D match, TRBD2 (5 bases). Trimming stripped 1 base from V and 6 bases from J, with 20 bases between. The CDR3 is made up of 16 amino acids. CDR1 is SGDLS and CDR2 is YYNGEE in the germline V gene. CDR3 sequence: CASSVSLYSPEGEQYF. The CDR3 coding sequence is TGTGCCAGCAGCGTATCTCTTTATTCCCCCGAGGGCGAGCAGTACTTC.

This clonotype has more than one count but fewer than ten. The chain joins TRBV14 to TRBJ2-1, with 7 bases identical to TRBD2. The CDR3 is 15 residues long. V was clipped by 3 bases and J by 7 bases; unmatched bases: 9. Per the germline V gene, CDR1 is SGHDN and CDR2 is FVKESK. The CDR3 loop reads CASSQTRGNLNEQFF. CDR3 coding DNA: TGTGCCAGCAGCCAGACGCGGGGGAACCTTAATGAGCAGTTCTTC.

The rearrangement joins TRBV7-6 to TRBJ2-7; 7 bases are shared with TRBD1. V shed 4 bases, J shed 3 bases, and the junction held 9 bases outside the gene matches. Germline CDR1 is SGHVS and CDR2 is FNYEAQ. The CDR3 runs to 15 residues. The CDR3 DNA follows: TGTGCCAGCAGCTCCGCAGGGGGAGAGGTCTACGAGCAGTACTTC. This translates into CASSSAGGEVYEQYF.